This passage covers 28 T cell receptor beta chains from one sample sequenced in a study of control samples from healthy donors and cancer patients. The method was immunoSEQ multiplex PCR; TCRdb's version includes in-frame clones alone and lacks a portion of them. Here the sample spans fewer than 85,000 clones, roughly 89% being singletons. The sample consisted of blood. Every receptor here comes from a man under 40 in good health.

The chain combines TRBV11-3 with TRBJ2-1; D unclear. Germline-derived CDR1 and CDR2 are SGHNT and YENEEA. The V end lost 4 bases, the J end lost 0 bases, and 13 bases lay between the germline ends. This CDR3 region has 16 residues. DNA for the CDR3: TGTGCCAGCAGCTCCGGCTTGGGAAGCTCCTACAATGAGCAGTTCTTC. Its protein product is CASSSGLGSSYNEQFF. Full variable domain (remainder filled in from reference TRBV11-3 and TRBJ2-1): EAGVVQSPRYKIIEKKQPVAFWCNPISGHNTLYWYLQNLGQGPELLIRYENEEAVDDSQLPKDRFSAERLKGVDSTLKIQPAELGDSAVYLCASSSGLGSSYNEQFFGPGTRLTVL.

The CDR3 spells CASSELSMNTEAFF. For the CDR3, the DNA is TGTGCCAGCAGTGAACTCTCGATGAACACTGAAGCTTTCTTT. This sequence joins TRBV6-1 and TRBJ1-1; D is unclear. Per germline, CDR1 MNHNS and CDR2 SASEGT. The CDR3 covers 14 residues. The V and J ends lost 2 bases and 0 bases respectively, with 7 bases between them.

The chain combines TRBV4-1 with TRBJ1-3; D unresolved. Trimming shortened V by 0 bases and J by 0 bases, and 9 bases separated the two germline ends. Per the germline V gene, CDR1 is MGHRA and CDR2 is YSYEKL. The CDR3 consists of 16 residues. CDR3: CASSQESSSSGNTIYF. CDR3 coding DNA: TGCGCCAGCAGCCAAGAAAGCAGCAGCTCTGGAAACACCATATATTTT.

The V and J genes are TRBV7-2 and TRBJ1-3; no clear D gene. The CDR3 is made up of 15 amino acids. Germline V gene data show CDR1 as SGHTA and CDR2 as FQGNSA. V was trimmed by 0 bases and J by 2 bases, leaving 8 bases between them. The CDR3 region has the DNA TGTGCCAGCAGCTTAGCGAAAGTCCCTGGAAACACCATATATTTT. This translates into CASSLAKVPGNTIYF. Full variable domain (outside the CDR3, taken from reference TRBV7-2 and TRBJ1-3): GAGVSQSPSNKVTEKGKDVELRCDPISGHTALYWYRQSLGQGLEFLIYFQGNSAPDKSGLPSDRFSAERTGGSVSTLTIQRTQQEDSAVYLCASSLAKVPGNTIYFGEGSWLTVV.

The CDR3: CASSLWAGNNQPQHF. CDR3 bases: TGTGCCAGCAGCTTATGGGCAGGGAACAATCAGCCCCAGCATTTT. J is TRBJ1-5 and V is TRBV7-2, with D tentatively TRBD1 (5 bases). The CDR3 is 15 amino acids. The germline CDR1 and CDR2 sequences are SGHTA and FQGNSA. V gave up 2 bases and J gave up 3 bases, with 11 bases separating them.

There are a few counts of this clone. The chain couples TRBV6-5 to TRBJ1-5; TRBD1 agrees at 7 bases. This CDR3 contains 13 residues. V trimming: 4 bases; J trimming: 7 bases; junction bases outside the gene matches: 4. Germline V CDR1 and CDR2: MNHEY, SVGAGI. Here the CDR3 reads CASSFTGEQPQHF. The CDR3 region has the DNA TGTGCCAGCAGTTTTACAGGGGAACAGCCCCAGCATTTT.

In this sample, this clone turned up once. The rearrangement uses TRBV7-3 and TRBJ2-2; D is undetermined. Trimming cost V 4 bases and J 1 base, with 13 bases left between them. CDR3 length: 16 residues. Germline CDR1 is SGHTA and CDR2 is FQGTGA. DNA of the CDR3: TGTGCCAGCAGCTCCTCCCCGGTAGGGAACACCGGGGAGCTGTTTTTT. Translating it yields CASSSSPVGNTGELFF.

The chain joins TRBV15 to TRBJ2-1; 9 bases fit TRBD2. J was trimmed by 8 bases and V by 3 bases; bases with no gene match: 2. CDR1 and CDR2 from the germline V gene are LNHNV and YYDKDF (reference sequence). The CDR3 is 13 residues long. The CDR3 sequence is CATSRGLAYEQFF. CDR3 DNA: TGTGCCACCAGCAGGGGACTAGCCTATGAGCAGTTCTTC.

The rearrangement joins TRBV19 to TRBJ2-5, with TRBD2 identical over 10 bases. V lost 8 bases, J lost 5 bases, and 11 bases stayed unmatched. This CDR3 spans 15 amino acids. CDR1 and CDR2 (germline): LNHDA, SQIVND (reference sequence). The DNA of the CDR3 is TGTGCCAGTGGCGTTAGCGGGGGGCGGGAGGAGACCCAGTACTTC. This codes for CASGVSGGREETQYF.

The chain links TRBV19 to TRBJ1-4; TRBD1 aligns across 10 bases. V lost 5 bases to trimming and J lost 8 bases; unmatched junction nucleotides: 2. The CDR3 sequence is 13 residues long. Germline V gene sequence: CDR1 LNHDA, CDR2 SQIVND (reference sequence). The CDR3 reads CASSDRGREKLFF. The CDR3 DNA is TGTGCCAGTAGTGACAGGGGGCGAGAAAAACTGTTTTTT.

This clone was recorded only once. This rearrangement joins TRBV6-1 to TRBJ2-7; 7 bases align to TRBD2. The CDR3 contains 14 residues. Per the germline V gene, CDR1 is MNHNS and CDR2 is SASEGT. V was pared by 3 bases and J by 0 bases, with 2 bases of the junction left unmatched. CDR3 coding DNA: TGTGCCAGCAGTGACCGGGACTACTCCTACGAGCAGTACTTC. It specifies CASSDRDYSYEQYF.

V gene TRBV13 combines with J gene TRBJ1-3, with D possibly matching TRBD1 (6 bases). Deletions cut 5 bases from V and 4 bases from J, with 12 bases between. Germline CDR1 is PRHDT and CDR2 is FYEKMQ (reference sequence). The CDR3 spans 14 residues. This chain's CDR3 is CASSLTGIGNTIYF. The CDR3 DNA reads as TGTGCCAGCAGCCTAACAGGGATAGGAAACACCATATATTTT.

This rearrangement joins TRBV4-1 to TRBJ2-5; D is undetermined. Trimming took off 3 bases at V and 5 bases at J, with 10 bases between the two ends. Germline V CDR1 and CDR2: MGHRA, YSYEKL. The CDR3 contains 13 residues. CDR3: CASSQVLLETQYF. As DNA, the CDR3 is TGCGCCAGCAGCCAGGTGCTGCTGGAGACCCAGTACTTC.

The chain has TRBV7-6 and TRBJ2-1; D unclear. V was trimmed by 11 bases and J by 4 bases, leaving 24 bases between them. The CDR3 is 16 amino acids. Germline V CDR1 and CDR2: SGHVS, FNYEAQ. The CDR3, as DNA: TGTGCCGTCACATCAGAGGCAGATCATTCTTACAATGAGCAGTTCTTC. This codes for CAVTSEADHSYNEQFF. The full variable domain, in which reference TRBV7-6 and TRBJ2-1 provide the parts outside the CDR3, is GAGVSQSPRYKVTKRGQDVALRCDPISGHVSLYWYRQALGQGPEFLTYFNYEAQQDKSGLPNDRFSAERPEGSISTLTIQRTEQRDSAMYRCAVTSEADHSYNEQFFGPGTRLTVL.

The rearrangement joins TRBV7-9 to TRBJ1-2; D is unclear. The CDR3 has 14 amino acids. V lost 2 bases to trimming and J lost 1 base, with 8 bases between them. The germline V gene has CDR1 SEHNR and CDR2 FQNEAQ (reference sequence). The CDR3 bases are TGTGCCAGCAGCTTAAGTTCAGATAACTATGGCTACACCTTC. Translation gives CASSLSSDNYGYTF.

The genes are TRBV30 and TRBJ1-5; D remains unclear. The CDR3 loop spans 13 amino acids. Germline CDR1 is GTSNPN and CDR2 is SVGIG (reference sequence). V lost 1 base, J lost 6 bases, and 10 bases lay in between. The CDR3 region is CAWSGAGGQPQHF. The DNA for the CDR3 is TGTGCCTGGAGTGGGGCAGGCGGTCAGCCCCAGCATTTT.

The CDR3 is CASSYRGPRTDTQYF. DNA for the CDR3: TGTGCCAGCAGCTACCGTGGACCCCGCACAGATACGCAGTATTTT. The J gene is TRBJ2-3, the V gene TRBV5-6; D not certain. CDR1 is SGHDT, CDR2 YYEEEE, per germline. Deletions cut 3 bases from V and 1 base from J, with 12 bases between. This CDR3 spans 15 amino acids.

In its sample, this clone was seen once. This chain uses TRBV11-3 with TRBJ2-3; 13 bases align to TRBD2. The CDR3 extends over 16 amino acids. Germline trimming cut 5 bases from V and 7 bases from J; bases unmatched to any gene: 9. The germline CDR1 and CDR2 sequences are SGHNT and YENEEA. In nucleotides, the CDR3 is TGTGCCAGCAGCATGGGGGGACTAGCGGGACAGAATACGCAGTATTTT. It codes for CASSMGGLAGQNTQYF.

The chain employs TRBV9 and TRBJ1-1; 10 bases agree with TRBD1. The CDR3 contains 17 residues. The V and J ends lost 4 bases and 7 bases, in that order; junction bases with no gene match: 16. The germline CDR1 and CDR2 sequences are SGDLS and YYNGEE. CDR3 sequence (DNA): TGTGCCAGCAGCTTATACGTCCGGGACAGGGGCCACGGTGAAGCTTTCTTT. Translation gives CASSLYVRDRGHGEAFF. Together with reference TRBV9 and TRBJ1-1, the CDR3 gives the full variable domain: DSGVTQTPKHLITATGQRVTLRCSPRSGDLSVYWYQQSLDQGLQFLIQYYNGEERAKGNILERFSAQQFPDLHSELNLSSLELGDSALYFCASSLYVRDRGHGEAFFGQGTRLTVV.

This chain uses TRBV5-1 with TRBJ1-1, with TRBD1 as a possible D gene (5 bases). With 1 base removed from V and 6 bases from J, the gap between germline ends came to 16 bases. The CDR3 length is 15 residues. CDR1 is SGHRS and CDR2 is YFSETQ in the germline V gene. The DNA of the CDR3 is TGCGCCAGCAGCTTGCAGGCCTCTTTGGGGGCTGAAGCTTTCTTT. This codes for CASSLQASLGAEAFF.

The chain is built from TRBV6-5 and TRBJ2-1; D ambiguous. The length of the CDR3 is 11 residues. V lost 7 bases and J lost 3, with 4 bases in between. Germline CDR1 is MNHEY and CDR2 is SVGAGI. The CDR3 bases are TGTGCCAGCACTTTCTACAATGAGCAGTTCTTC. Protein sequence: CASTFYNEQFF.

This clone came up a few times. The CDR3 reads CASSRKQRSPEAFF. In DNA form, the CDR3 reads TGCGCCAGCAGCCGTAAACAGCGTTCTCCTGAAGCTTTCTTT. The V and J genes are TRBV4-3 and TRBJ1-1; D unclear. Between the trimmed V and J ends, which lost 4 bases and 6 bases, there was a span of 15 bases. The CDR3 spans 14 residues. Germline-derived CDR1 and CDR2 are LGHNA and YSLEER.

The chain carries TRBV12-5 and TRBJ1-3; D ambiguous. Germline-derived CDR1 and CDR2 are LGHNT and FRNRAP. This CDR3 spans 13 amino acids. Trimming stripped 0 bases from V and 4 bases from J, with 4 bases between. CDR3 loop: CASGLVSGNTIYF. CDR3 coding DNA: TGTGCTAGTGGTTTGGTATCAGGAAACACCATATATTTT.

The rearrangement joins TRBV5-5 to TRBJ1-4; no definite D call. This CDR3 comprises 14 residues. Germline V gene sequence: CDR1 SGHKS, CDR2 YYEKEE (reference sequence). Trimming left V 2 bases short and J 7 bases short, with 12 bases between. Written as DNA, the CDR3 is TGTGCCAGCAGCTTTAGTAGCTCGGTTGAAAAACTGTTTTTT. Translating gives CASSFSSSVEKLFF.

This clone was seen a single time. The rearrangement links TRBV28 to TRBJ1-1, with D possibly being TRBD1 (5 bases). CDR1 is MDHEN, CDR2 SYDVKM, per germline. The CDR3 contains 12 residues. The germline V and J ends were trimmed by 2 bases and 11 bases, with 12 bases remaining between them. The CDR3 protein is CASSLEVGRAFF. The CDR3 DNA sequence: TGTGCCAGCAGTTTAGAGGTGGGGCGGGCTTTCTTT.

The V gene is TRBV4-3, the J gene TRBJ2-1; TRBD2 matches 10 bases. Germline V gives CDR1 LGHNA, CDR2 YSLEER. V dropped 2 bases and J dropped 7; count of bases not matched to a gene: 5. The CDR3 length is 15 residues. The CDR3 nucleotides are TGCGCCAGCAGCCAACCTAGCGGGGGCTTAAATGAGCAGTTCTTC. It codes for CASSQPSGGLNEQFF.

The chain joins TRBV9 to TRBJ2-1, with 11 bases identical to TRBD2. From germline, CDR1 is SGDLS and CDR2 YYNGEE. The CDR3 is 15 amino acids. V dropped 3 bases and J dropped 10; count of bases not matched to a gene: 9. DNA of the CDR3: TGTGCCAGCAGCGCGGTTAGCGGGAGGGCCTACGAGCAGTTCTTC. Protein product: CASSAVSGRAYEQFF.

This clone appeared once. As DNA, the CDR3 is TGTGCCAGCAGTTACGAAGTCGGAGGAGGAGCTTTCTTT. This translates into CASSYEVGGGAFF. This chain joins TRBV6-5 and TRBJ1-1; no clear D gene. CDR3 length: 13 residues. The V end was cut by 2 bases, the J end by 10 bases, with 14 bases between. The germline V gene encodes CDR1 MNHEY and CDR2 SVGAGI.